One sample yielded the 4 T cell receptor beta chains listed below, sequenced in a study of blood T cell repertoires in COVID-19 (dated by TCRdb to about 2020). Preparation of the library involved the immunoSEQ multiplex PCR assay. Sourced from immuneACCESS, this table was stored by TCRdb with only in-frame sequences that have V and J called. A share of the clones is absent; for the studies checked, an unresolved V gene accounts for under half, and the remainder has no known explanation. Recorded for this sample are about 430,000 clones; more than 70% of them occurred a single time. The ten largest clones capture roughly 1.4% of the sample. The sequenced sample consisted of PBMCs or T cells enriched from blood (not recorded which). Every receptor here comes from a woman aged 18-29 years who had been exposed to COVID-19.

The chain joins TRBV4-2 to TRBJ1-2; 8 bases match TRBD1. The CDR3 totals 15 residues. The junction had 9 bases not matched to a gene; V was cut back by 1 base and J by 8 bases. CDR1 is LGHNA, CDR2 YNFKEQ, per germline. In DNA, the CDR3 is TGTGCCAGCAGCCAAGCCTCGACAGGGGAGGGGGGCTACACCTTC. Encoded protein: CASSQASTGEGGYTF.

This chain connects TRBV30 to TRBJ1-4; TRBD1 is a possible D gene (5 bases). The CDR3 has 14 residues. Germline-derived CDR1 and CDR2 are GTSNPN and SVGIG (reference sequence). The V and J ends lost 7 bases and 5 bases respectively, with 17 bases between them. This chain's CDR3 is CALQTGTGNEKLFF. Written as DNA, the CDR3 is TGTGCCTTGCAGACCGGGACTGGGAATGAAAAACTGTTTTTT.

The rearrangement uses TRBV28 and TRBJ2-5; 9 bases line up with TRBD1. The germline V gene encodes CDR1 MDHEN and CDR2 SYDVKM. With V trimmed by 5 bases and J by 5 bases, 6 bases remained unmatched. The CDR3 length is 14 residues. CDR3: CASSHRGLWETQYF. In nucleotides, the CDR3 is TGTGCCAGCAGTCACAGGGGGCTCTGGGAGACCCAGTACTTC.

J is TRBJ2-5 and V is TRBV30; 8 bases line up with TRBD2. V gave up 5 bases and J gave up 5 bases; unmatched junction bases: 13. There are 15 residues in the CDR3. Germline V CDR1 and CDR2: GTSNPN, SVGIG (reference sequence). The CDR3 sequence is CAWAIQGLAGETQYF. Here the CDR3 DNA reads TGTGCCTGGGCCATTCAAGGACTAGCCGGGGAGACCCAGTACTTC.